These 24 T cell receptor beta chains originate from one sample sequenced in a study of CD8 T cells in ankylosing spondylitis. TCRdb passed the 5' RACE reads through MiXCR, listing each CDR3 protein once. Of roughly 40,000 distinct CDR3 sequences detected, 16% appear once; the ten largest clones hold around 50%. Specimen: blood. Receptor source: a male donor with ankylosing spondylitis or in good health (not recorded which).

This clonotype was seen a few times. The chain employs TRBV29-1 and TRBJ2-1; 7 bases line up with TRBD1. Unmatched junction bases numbered 5, after V lost 6 bases and J lost 0 bases. The CDR3 has 14 residues. Germline values: CDR1 SQVTM, CDR2 ANQGSEA. CDR3 nucleotide sequence: TGCAGCGTGAGGGGGCCCCCCTCCTACAATGAGCAGTTCTTC. Protein sequence: CSVRGPPSYNEQFF.

A few counts support this clonotype. The genes are TRBV11-2 and TRBJ2-2; possible D gene TRBD2, 5 bases. Germline assignment: CDR1 SGHAT and CDR2 FQNNGV. The V end was cut by 7 bases, the J end by 1 base, with 10 bases between. There are 14 residues in the CDR3. This chain's CDR3 is CASTGNENTGELFF. The DNA for the CDR3 is TGTGCCAGCACGGGGAACGAGAACACCGGGGAGCTGTTTTTT.

To note about this clonotype: This CDR3 fails to terminate in the conserved phenylalanine or tryptophan, so it likely reflects a read error. No DNA is shown, since the ends of the CDR3 on it are uncertain; the CDR3 is the one TCRdb lists. The chain uses TRBV5-1 and TRBJ2-5; whether TRBD1, the table's D call, matches the DNA was not checked. CDR1 SGHRS and CDR2 YFSETQ come from the germline V gene. The length of the CDR3 is 12 amino acids, counting both ends. CDR3 amino acids: CASSLRDRPLLG.

J is TRBJ2-1 and V is TRBV21-1; the listed D gene, TRBD1, was not tested against the DNA. TRBV21-1 corresponds to a pseudogene. The CDR3 runs 17 residues. The CDR3, as DNA: TGTGCCAGCAGCGCCCGCGGCCGGGACAACTCCTACAATGAGCAGTTCTTC. It codes for CASSARGRDNSYNEQFF.

This clonotype was observed a handful of times. The chain is built from TRBV4-3 and TRBJ2-3, with 7 bases that match TRBD2. Germline V lookup: CDR1 LGHNA, CDR2 YSLEER. Unmatched junction bases numbered 6, after V lost 0 bases and J lost 3 bases. The CDR3 has 16 residues. The CDR3 region is CASSQDTASGTDTQYF. Here the CDR3 DNA reads TGCGCCAGCAGCCAAGATACGGCTAGCGGAACAGATACGCAGTATTTT.

The chain couples TRBV5-1 to TRBJ2-1; tentative D call: TRBD2 (6 bases). Germline CDR1 and CDR2: SGHRS and YFSETQ. The CDR3 runs to 14 residues. V gave up 3 bases and J gave up 3 bases, with 10 bases separating them. CDR3 sequence: CASSWGLGYNEQFF. The CDR3 DNA sequence: TGCGCCAGCAGCTGGGGACTGGGCTACAATGAGCAGTTCTTC.

This clonotype was counted between two and nine times. This chain joins TRBV5-1 and TRBJ1-4, with no clear D. The V end was cut by 5 bases, the J end by 4 bases, with 9 bases between. This CDR3 contains 13 residues. The germline CDR1 and CDR2 sequences are SGHRS and YFSETQ. The CDR3 region is CASRRRDNEKLFF. The CDR3, as DNA: TGCGCCAGCAGGCGAAGAGATAATGAAAAACTGTTTTTT.

This clonotype was counted a single time. The gene calls are TRBV5-1 and TRBJ2-3, with TRBD2 matching over 7 bases. Trimming at V came to 0 bases and at J to 1 base, leaving 2 bases not matched to a gene. Germline assignment: CDR1 SGHRS and CDR2 YFSETQ. The CDR3 spans 15 residues. CDR3 sequence reads: CASSLALAGTDTQYF. Here the CDR3 DNA reads TGCGCCAGCAGCTTGGCCCTAGCGGGCACAGATACGCAGTATTTT. Combining the CDR3 with reference TRBV5-1 and TRBJ2-3 gives the whole variable domain KAGVTQTPRYLIKTRGQQVTLSCSPISGHRSVSWYQQTPGQGLQFLFEYFSETQRNKGNFPGRFSGRQFSNSRSEMNVSTLELGDSALYLCASSLALAGTDTQYFGPGTRLTVL.

This clonotype was observed a handful of times. The V gene is TRBV7-2, the J gene TRBJ2-5, with TRBD1 matching 10 bases. Per the germline V gene, CDR1 is SGHTA and CDR2 is FQGNSA. This CDR3 has 14 residues. V lost 5 bases and J lost 5; bases outside the gene matches: 5. CDR3 sequence reads: CASSVDRGMETQYF. CDR3 DNA: TGTGCCAGCAGCGTGGACAGGGGGATGGAGACCCAGTACTTC.

The gene calls are TRBV5-1 and TRBJ2-3, with D uncertain. V lost 0 bases and J lost 2, with 7 bases in between. Germline lookup yields CDR1 SGHRS and CDR2 YFSETQ. The CDR3 runs 14 residues. The CDR3 here is CASSLALLTDTQYF. DNA for the CDR3: TGCGCCAGCAGCTTGGCTCTCCTCACAGATACGCAGTATTTT.

This rearrangement joins TRBV28 to TRBJ2-4, with TRBD2 identical over 10 bases. The ends lost 6 bases at V and 7 bases at J; junction bases unmatched: 12. The CDR3 length is 16 residues. Germline-derived CDR1 and CDR2 are MDHEN and SYDVKM. DNA for the CDR3: TGTGCCAGCAGGCCGGCGGCTAGCGGGGGTCAGAACATTCAGTACTTC. Protein product: CASRPAASGGQNIQYF.

V gene TRBV4-3 combines with J gene TRBJ2-7; 7 bases agree with TRBD1. The trim removed 0 bases at V and 3 bases at J, leaving 5 bases unmatched. CDR3 length: 15 residues. Germline-derived CDR1 and CDR2 are LGHNA and YSLEER. The CDR3 here is CASSQDPGQSYEQYF. The DNA for the CDR3 is TGCGCCAGCAGCCAAGACCCGGGACAGAGCTACGAGCAGTACTTC.

This clonotype rates as medium-sized. This sequence joins TRBV7-6 and TRBJ2-7, with a tentative D call TRBD2 (5 bases). The ends were cut back, 5 bases at V and 2 bases at J, with 16 bases in the middle. CDR1 is SGHVS and CDR2 is FNYEAQ in the germline V gene. The CDR3 consists of 15 residues. The CDR3 here is CASSAGRGYTYEQYF. CDR3 nucleotide sequence: TGTGCCAGCAGCGCTGGGAGAGGTTATACCTACGAGCAGTACTTC.

This clonotype was seen many times. The V gene is TRBV5-1, the J gene TRBJ2-1; 9 bases align to TRBD2. This CDR3 is 14 amino acids long. V was clipped by 8 bases and J by 4 bases; unmatched bases: 7. The germline CDR1 and CDR2 sequences are SGHRS and YFSETQ. The CDR3 region has the DNA TGCGCCAGTACTAGCCTAGCGGGGTACAATGAGCAGTTCTTC. Protein: CASTSLAGYNEQFF.

Here the CDR3 DNA reads TGCAGCGCTGTGGGACAGGGCCTGGCTGAAGCTTTCTTT. Its translation: CSAVGQGLAEAFF. The chain uses TRBV29-1 and TRBJ1-1, with 9 bases fitting TRBD1. Germline trimming cut 7 bases from V and 6 bases from J; bases unmatched to any gene: 9. The germline CDR1 and CDR2 sequences are SQVTM and ANQGSEA. The CDR3 has 13 amino acids.

This chain connects TRBV10-3 to TRBJ2-4, with D unclear. CDR1 is ENHRY and CDR2 is SYGVKD in the germline V gene. This CDR3 is 16 amino acids long. With 2 bases removed from V and 0 bases from J, the gap between germline ends came to 11 bases. CDR3 sequence reads: CAISESAGEAKNIQYF. The CDR3 DNA sequence: TGTGCCATCAGTGAGAGTGCAGGCGAAGCCAAAAACATTCAGTACTTC.

The sample holds many counts of this clonotype. The chain carries TRBV20-1 and TRBJ2-2; D is undetermined. The CDR3 runs to 13 residues. Germline assignment: CDR1 DFQATT and CDR2 SNEGSKA (reference sequence). V gave up 0 bases and J gave up 0 bases, with 2 bases separating them. CDR3 amino acids: CSARESNTGELFF. The CDR3 DNA sequence: TGCAGTGCTAGAGAATCGAACACCGGGGAGCTGTTTTTT.

This clonotype occurred a few times. This chain links TRBV28 with TRBJ2-4; D perhaps matches TRBD2 (6 bases). Germline CDR1 MDHEN, CDR2 SYDVKM. The length of the CDR3 is 15 residues. Deletions cut 8 bases from V and 4 bases from J, with 18 bases between. The CDR3 loop is CASRRASVSKNIQYF. Written as DNA, the CDR3 is TGTGCCAGCCGAAGGGCTAGCGTATCGAAAAACATTCAGTACTTC.

The CDR3 DNA is TGTGCCATCAGTGGAAATAGCGGGGGGCAGATCGGGGAGCTGTTTTTT. This encodes CAISGNSGGQIGELFF. The V call is TRBV10-3, the J call TRBJ2-2, with 10 bases lining up with TRBD2. The trim removed 4 bases at V and 7 bases at J, leaving 9 bases unmatched. Germline loops: CDR1 ENHRY, CDR2 SYGVKD. The CDR3 runs 16 residues.

V gene TRBV12-3 or TRBV12-4 combines with J gene TRBJ2-5, with 8 bases fitting TRBD2. Trimming took 3 bases from V and 1 from J; bases not matched to a gene: 1. The CDR3 sequence is 14 residues long. The CDR3 coding sequence is TGTGCCAGCAGTTTGACTAGCGCCCAAGAGACCCAGTACTTC. It translates to CASSLTSAQETQYF.

The chain couples TRBV5-1 to TRBJ2-7; TRBD2 might be the D (5 bases). Germline-derived CDR1 and CDR2 are SGHRS and YFSETQ. V was pared by 0 bases and J by 3 bases, with 10 bases between. This CDR3 is built from 14 residues. CDR3: CASSLAAGNYEQYV. The DNA of the CDR3 is TGCGCCAGCAGCTTGGCCGCCGGGAACTACGAGCAGTACGTC.

The chain is built from TRBV20-1 and TRBJ2-1, with D tentatively TRBD2 (7 bases). Germline loops: CDR1 DFQATT, CDR2 SNEGSKA (reference sequence). V shed 5 bases and J shed 7 bases, with 18 bases lying between them. The CDR3 sequence is 14 residues long. The CDR3 reads CSAGGGSIINEQFF. The CDR3, as DNA: TGCAGTGCTGGGGGCGGGAGTATCATAAATGAGCAGTTCTTC.

The rearrangement joins TRBV5-5 to TRBJ2-2; 12 bases fit TRBD2. Losses at the gene ends were 6 bases for V and 2 bases for J; bases not matched to a gene: 8. CDR1 is SGHKS and CDR2 is YYEKEE in the germline V gene (reference sequence). The CDR3 totals 17 residues. CDR3 nucleotide sequence: TGTGCCAGCATTACGACTAGCGGGGGCCGTAACACCGGGGAGCTGTTTTTT. It yields the protein CASITTSGGRNTGELFF.

In this sample, this clonotype turned up a few times. The CDR3 nucleotides are TGTGCCAGCAGCCAAGGGGGAGGGGCTGGGGCCAACGTCCTGACTTTC. Protein: CASSQGGGAGANVLTF. The chain employs TRBV4-2 and TRBJ2-6, with 7 bases that match TRBD2. Looked up from germline, CDR1 is LGHNA and CDR2 is YNFKEQ. V was pared by 1 base and J by 2 bases, with 2 bases of the junction left unmatched. The CDR3 consists of 16 residues.